This T cell receptor beta chain was obtained from a study of blood T cells in healthy people across ages (dated by TCRdb to about 2015). With respect to the entire study: Template switching captured roughly one uniquely barcoded TCR beta cDNA molecule per two T cells in model experiments. Age-related changes in TCR beta repertoire diversity were measured in the study by deep sequencing normalized with unique cDNA molecular identifiers. The donors were divided into four age groups: young (average around 16 years), middle-aged (roughly 40), aged (about 60) and long-lived (around 87). To avoid experimental bias, donors of different ages were spread randomly across the sequencing lanes. Using the same blood draw, the study looked at two additional independent replicas of 1 million unique cDNA reads for two donors, one aged 18 to 30 and the other aged 80 or older. What the study reported, not specific to this receptor: Estimates of total diversity from one million sequenced T cells were regarded as lower bounds and underestimates. As age increased, observed TCR beta diversity per million T cells dropped in a roughly linear way, and a significant reduction was already evident by age approximately 40. Because profiling used bulk unsorted PBMCs, naive and antigen-experienced compartments could not be compared conclusively. The percentage of naive T cells measured by flow cytometry correlated strongly with observed TCR beta diversity. Because the CMV infection status of the donors was unknown, age-related changes in expanded clonotypes may potentially have been confounded. Compared with the aged group, more naive CD4+ T cells, fewer expanded clones and increased TCR diversity were shown by the long-lived group, suggesting age selection.

V drops 4 bases and J drops 9 bases, leaving 16 bases in between. From cysteine to phenylalanine, the CDR3 is 14 amino acids long. Here the CDR3 DNA is all that survives: 42 bases in frame from base 1. Per the germline V gene (reference sequence), SEHNR is the CDR1 and FQNEAQ is the CDR2. With regard to this clonotype: This receptor's antigen is unknown. Qualities for individual bases were not recorded, and no much larger clone is one base off.

The protocol used for the library was 5' RACE. The data were produced on an Illumina HiSeq 2500. A second PCR of about 7 to 12 cycles was run with a J-beta primer mix and a sample-barcoded 5' primer. Each TCR beta cDNA molecule received a unique molecular identifier from a template-switch 5' adaptor carrying 12 random nucleotides. Each sample yielded at least 2.5 million CDR3-containing paired-end reads. First-strand cDNA synthesis was performed from all RNA using the Mint cDNA synthesis kit, with priming by a TRBC-specific oligonucleotide. Following uracil-DNA glycosylase treatment, a first 18-cycle PCR with universal primers M1SS and BC2_uni_R was performed on all cDNA. The paper's processing steps were these. For normalization, 1 million high-quality reads, each with a distinct molecular identifier, were randomly selected from each sample. Reads with shared molecular identifiers were discarded instead of being binned into consensus sequences. MiTCR, run with a Q25 quality threshold and the strictest error-elimination algorithm, handled CDR3 identification, clonotype clustering and error correction. A nonparametric unseen species model with Euler transformation was used to estimate a lower bound on total TCR beta diversity. TCRdb ran its own pipeline on the public reads, namely fastp trimming at Q25 and MiXCR clone calling, and kept in-frame beta chains. Each entry merges the rows of one CDR3 protein and shows their most common DNA and genes. The V and J calls and clone size come from TCRdb's table, not from the authors' own analysis. This sample holds over a million distinct CDR3 sequences; under 45% were observed only once. Over 15% of the sample goes to the ten largest clones.

The donors were roughly 39 Caucasian individuals from Russia, aged roughly 6 to 90 years, who were systemically healthy. Ten milliliters of peripheral blood were drawn from each donor into EDTA-treated Vacutainer tubes. Ficoll-Paque density-gradient centrifugation was used to isolate PBMCs, with at least 6 million per sample. Trizol reagent was used to extract total RNA from the PBMCs, yielding at least 5.5 micrograms per sample. Naive CD45RAhigh/CD27high T cell percentages were measured by flow cytometry on a PBMC aliquot from every donor. Rearrangement joined TRBV7-9 to TRBJ2-1; the D gene is perhaps TRBD1, from 5 matching bases. Material: blood. The TCR comes from an older woman in good health. In nucleotides, the sequence is TGTGCCAGCAGCTCCACGACAGCTCTGAGTGAGCAGTTCTTC. Its translation reads: CASSSTTALSEQFF.